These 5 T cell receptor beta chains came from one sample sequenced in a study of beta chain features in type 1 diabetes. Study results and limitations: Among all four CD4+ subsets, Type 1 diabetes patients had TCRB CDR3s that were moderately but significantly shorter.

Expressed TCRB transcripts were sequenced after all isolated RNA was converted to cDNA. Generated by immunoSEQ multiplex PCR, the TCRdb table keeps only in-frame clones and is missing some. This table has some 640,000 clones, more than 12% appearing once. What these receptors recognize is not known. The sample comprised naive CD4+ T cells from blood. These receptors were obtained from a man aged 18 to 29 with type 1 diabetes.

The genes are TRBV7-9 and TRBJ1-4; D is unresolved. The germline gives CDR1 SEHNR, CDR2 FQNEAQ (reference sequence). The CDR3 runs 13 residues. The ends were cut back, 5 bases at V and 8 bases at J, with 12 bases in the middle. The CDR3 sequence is CASSLPVWEKLFF. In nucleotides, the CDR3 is TGTGCCAGCAGCCTCCCGGTTTGGGAAAAACTGTTTTTT.

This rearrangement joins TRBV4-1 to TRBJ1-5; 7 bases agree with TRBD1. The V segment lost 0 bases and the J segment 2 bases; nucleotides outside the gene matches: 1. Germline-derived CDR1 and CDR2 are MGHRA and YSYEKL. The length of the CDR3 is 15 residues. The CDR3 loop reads CASSQDGTGNQPQHF. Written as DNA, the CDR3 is TGCGCCAGCAGCCAAGACGGGACAGGCAATCAGCCCCAGCATTTT.

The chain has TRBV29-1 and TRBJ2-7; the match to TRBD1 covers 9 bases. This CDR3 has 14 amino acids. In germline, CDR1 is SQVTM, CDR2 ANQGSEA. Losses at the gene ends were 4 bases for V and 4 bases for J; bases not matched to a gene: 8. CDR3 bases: TGCAGCGTTGGAATACTAGGGACAGGGTACGAGCAGTACTTC. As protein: CSVGILGTGYEQYF.

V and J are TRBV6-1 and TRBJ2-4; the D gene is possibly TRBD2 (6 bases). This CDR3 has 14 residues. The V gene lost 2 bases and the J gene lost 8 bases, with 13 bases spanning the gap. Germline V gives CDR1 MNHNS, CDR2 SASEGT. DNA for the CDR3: TGTGCCAGCAGTGAACGGGGGAGGTTGGACATTCAGTACTTC. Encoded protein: CASSERGRLDIQYF.

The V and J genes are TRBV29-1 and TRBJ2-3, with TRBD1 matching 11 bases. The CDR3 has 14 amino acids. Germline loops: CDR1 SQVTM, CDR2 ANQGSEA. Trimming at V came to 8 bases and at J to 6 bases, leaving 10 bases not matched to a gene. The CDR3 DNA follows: TGCAGCACCTCCGGGACAGGGGGTGCTGATACGCAGTATTTT. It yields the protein CSTSGTGGADTQYF.